Listed below are T cell receptor beta chains from one sample, sequenced in a study of T-cell memory formation after mild COVID-19. MiXCR, run by TCRdb on the 5' RACE reads, gives a single entry per CDR3 protein. Of some 180,000 distinct CDR3 sequences in the sample, approximately 12% were seen once. The sequencing input was PBMCs or a T cell subset sorted from them (not recorded which). These receptors all stem from a young man who had mild COVID-19 (a few samples of this study predate the infection). Cell type and time point are not known. Each CDR3 is given with its conserved first and last residue. A D gene is named only where the DNA matches it firmly. Size values are once, few and many counts, or a class for expanded clones, and some rows have none.

clone_size	v_call	cdr3_length	d_call	j_call	cdr3_aa	cdr3_nt
few	TRBV18	16	TRBD1	TRBJ1-1	CASSPYTDGTVSEAFF	TGTGCCAGCTCACCTTACACCGACGGGACAGTTAGTGAAGCTTTCTTT
many	TRBV5-1	13	.	TRBJ2-2	CASSPQGSGELFF	TGCGCCAGCAGCCCCCAAGGGTCGGGGGAGCTGTTTTTT
.	TRBV5-6	15	TRBD1	TRBJ2-1	CASSLGDRAWNEQFF	TGTGCCAGCAGCTTGGGGGACAGGGCGTGGAATGAGCAGTTCTTC
few	TRBV24-1	12	.	TRBJ2-3	CATSAAGGTQYF	TGTGCCACCAGTGCGGCAGGTGGTACGCAGTATTTT
.	TRBV7-9	15	.	TRBJ1-3	CASSGYSPLGNTIYF	TGTGCCAGCAGCGGGTACTCGCCTCTGGGAAACACCATATATTTT
many	TRBV7-9	15	.	TRBJ2-3	CASSGANGYTDTQYF	TGTGCCAGCAGCGGTGCAAACGGCTACACAGATACGCAGTATTTT
few	TRBV12-3/TRBV12-4	13	TRBD1	TRBJ1-1	CASRWTGDTEAFF	TGTGCCAGCAGATGGACAGGCGATACCGAAGCTTTCTTT
few	TRBV19	12	.	TRBJ1-2	CASSLVGYGYTF	TGTGCCAGTAGTTTGGTGGGCTATGGCTACACCTTC
.	TRBV7-9	15	.	TRBJ2-5	CASSLANEGAETQYF	TGTGCCAGCAGCTTAGCGAACGAAGGGGCGGAGACCCAGTACTTC
many	TRBV5-1	15	.	TRBJ2-2	CASSFHELNTGELFF	TGCGCCAGCAGCTTTCATGAACTGAACACCGGGGAGCTGTTTTTT
.	TRBV29-1	13	TRBD1	TRBJ2-5	CSVDRGIQETQYF	TGCAGCGTCGACAGGGGGATCCAAGAGACCCAGTACTTC
.	TRBV6-5	17	TRBD2	TRBJ2-5	CASSYHGLAGDQETQYF	TGTGCCAGCAGTTACCATGGACTAGCGGGGGACCAAGAGACCCAGTACTTC
few	TRBV6-2/TRBV6-3	16	TRBD1	TRBJ1-1	CASSYRYRTGTAEAFF	TGTGCCAGCAGTTACCGATACCGGACAGGAACGGCTGAAGCTTTCTTT
few	TRBV7-9	15	TRBD1	TRBJ1-1	CASSWTGRGNTEAFF	TGTGCCAGCAGCTGGACAGGGAGGGGGAACACTGAAGCTTTCTTT
.	TRBV25-1	14	TRBD1	TRBJ1-2	CASSERTGNYGYTF	TGTGCCAGCAGTGAACGGACAGGGAACTATGGCTACACCTTC
few	TRBV20-1	13	.	TRBJ2-5	CSARVSGQETQYF	TGCAGTGCTAGAGTAAGCGGACAAGAGACCCAGTACTTC
.	TRBV10-3	13	.	TRBJ2-1	CAIRQVPGNEQFF	TGTGCCATCCGACAGGTTCCGGGCAATGAGCAGTTCTTC
.	TRBV9	14	.	TRBJ2-7	CASSPSNPAYEQYF	TGTGCCAGCAGCCCTTCCAACCCGGCCTACGAGCAGTACTTC
.	TRBV11-2	14	.	TRBJ1-1	CASSLGGASTEAFF	TGTGCCAGCAGCTTAGGGGGGGCTAGCACTGAAGCTTTCTTT
.	TRBV5-1	17	TRBD2	TRBJ2-5	CASSLETSGGIGKTQYF	TGCGCCAGCAGCTTGGAAACTAGCGGGGGCATAGGCAAGACCCAGTACTTC
.	TRBV12-3/TRBV12-4	14	.	TRBJ2-2	CASSTDWNTGELFF	TGTGCCAGCAGCACGGATTGGAACACCGGGGAGCTGTTTTTT
many	TRBV5-4	14	.	TRBJ1-2	CASSLQGANYGYTF	TGTGCCAGCAGCTTGCAGGGAGCTAACTATGGCTACACCTTC
.	TRBV3-1	11	.	TRBJ2-3	CASSQSDTQYF	TGTGCCAGCAGCCAATCGGATACGCAGTATTTT
many	TRBV7-2	15	TRBD1	TRBJ2-1	CATQQGGTGNNEQFF	TGTGCCACCCAGCAGGGCGGGACAGGAAACAATGAGCAGTTCTTC
few	TRBV6-2/TRBV6-3	14	TRBD1	TRBJ1-2	CASSSWGTAYGYTF	TGTGCCAGCAGCTCCTGGGGGACAGCCTATGGCTACACCTTC
.	TRBV5-1	15	.	TRBJ1-1	CASSTEPTLNTEAFF	TGCGCCAGCAGCACTGAGCCGACACTGAACACTGAAGCTTTCTTT
many	TRBV7-3	15	.	TRBJ2-1	CASSHERVPYNEQFF	TGTGCCAGCAGCCACGAGCGGGTTCCCTACAATGAGCAGTTCTTC
.	TRBV7-8	13	TRBD1	TRBJ2-4	CASSRDRGNIQYF	TGTGCCAGCAGCCGGGACAGGGGTAACATTCAGTACTTC
many	TRBV2	13	.	TRBJ1-1	CASSGPGRTEAFF	TGTGCCAGCAGTGGGCCAGGGCGAACTGAAGCTTTCTTT
.	TRBV7-8	17	TRBD1	TRBJ1-2	CASSLAGDGQGNYGYTF	TGTGCCAGCAGCTTAGCGGGCGATGGACAGGGAAACTATGGCTACACCTTC
many	TRBV7-2	12	.	TRBJ1-1	CASSTYNTEAFF	TGTGCCAGCAGCACTTACAACACTGAAGCTTTCTTT
few	TRBV7-9	14	.	TRBJ1-5	CASSLGSGDQPQHF	TGTGCCAGCAGTCTGGGGTCGGGGGATCAGCCCCAGCATTTT
once	TRBV6-1	14	.	TRBJ1-5	CASRPQGLVQPQHF	TGTGCCAGCAGACCACAGGGCTTGGTTCAGCCCCAGCATTTT
.	TRBV6-5	15	.	TRBJ1-5	CASSESWGAYQPQHF	TGTGCCAGCAGCGAGAGTTGGGGGGCGTATCAGCCCCAGCATTTT
.	TRBV20-1	12	TRBD1	TRBJ2-1	CSALDRSNEQFF	TGCAGTGCCCTGGACAGGAGCAATGAGCAGTTCTTC
.	TRBV29-1	12	.	TRBJ2-5	CSVDGSPQAQYF	TGCAGCGTTGATGGGTCGCCTCAGGCCCAGTACTTC
few	TRBV12-3/TRBV12-4	14	.	TRBJ2-2	CASSFQQNTGELFF	TGTGCCAGCAGTTTTCAACAGAACACCGGGGAGCTGTTTTTT
many	TRBV12-3/TRBV12-4	16	TRBD2	TRBJ2-3	CASSLIGSGGADTQYF	TGTGCCAGCAGTTTAATTGGTAGCGGGGGGGCAGATACGCAGTATTTT
.	TRBV6-2/TRBV6-3	16	TRBD2	TRBJ2-3	CASSYVWRGGRDTQYF	TGTGCCAGCAGTTACGTCTGGCGGGGGGGCCGAGATACGCAGTATTTT
.	TRBV11-2	14	.	TRBJ2-1	CASSSRLGWNEQFF	TGTGCCAGCAGCTCGCGACTAGGTTGGAATGAGCAGTTCTTC
few	TRBV7-9	15	TRBD2	TRBJ2-2	CASSLSGGTPGELFF	TGTGCCAGCAGCCTGAGCGGGGGAACCCCCGGGGAGCTGTTTTTT
many	TRBV5-1	13	.	TRBJ2-5	CASSLTDQETQYF	TGCGCCAGCAGCTTAACGGACCAAGAGACCCAGTACTTC
.	TRBV6-1	13	.	TRBJ2-7	CASSEVRLTEQYF	TGTGCCAGCAGTGAAGTCCGCCTAACCGAGCAGTACTTC